The entry below describes one TCR beta chain. Its antigen is still unknown. Trimming removed 0 bases at V and 7 bases at J, with 7 bases between. The length of the CDR3 is 13 residues. Germline CDR1 is MNHEY and CDR2 is SVGAGI. The source of the sample is a study of cytomegalovirus exposure and HLA in healthy donors. The study's findings and limits: What a later analysis showed was that several of the most significant clusters appeared linked to common viral pathogens.

PCR involved 60 Vbeta and 13 Jbeta primers. Clones were read by immunoSEQ multiplex PCR, and TCRdb kept only the in-frame ones, dropping some. The repertoire holds 200,000 or so clones, with approximately 84% as singletons. The chain recombines TRBV6-5 with TRBJ1-5, with no clear D. Sequencing was done on a sample of PBMCs. This receptor was obtained from a girl under three years old in good health and CMV-seronegative. In nucleotides, the CDR3 is TGTGCCAGCAGTTACTCTCCAGGACAGCCCCAGCATTTT. Translating gives CASSYSPGQPQHF.